Each of the 17 T cell receptor beta chains below was sequenced from the same sample in a study of stem cell transplantation in POMP-related autoinflammatory disease. The method was immunoSEQ multiplex PCR; TCRdb's version includes in-frame clones alone and lacks a portion of them. The sample has over 60,000 clones, more than 75% seen once. The sample consisted of CD4+ T cells from PBMCs, taken after stem cell transplantation. All receptors derive from a human patient with POMP-related autoinflammation and immune dysregulation (PRAID). Some T cells may arise from the graft donor.

V gene TRBV6-5 combines with J gene TRBJ1-4, with D possibly being TRBD1 (5 bases). With 8 bases removed from V and 8 bases from J, the gap between germline ends came to 18 bases. Germline CDR1 MNHEY, CDR2 SVGAGI. The CDR3 runs 14 residues. The CDR3 DNA reads TGTGCCAGCGCTCTCAGGGACCAGGCGGAAAAACTGTTTTTT. It encodes CASALRDQAEKLFF.

In nucleotides, the CDR3 is TGCGCCAGCAGCTTGGCCCGTCCGGTCTACGAGCAGTACGTC. Translating gives CASSLARPVYEQYV. J is TRBJ2-7 and V is TRBV5-1, with D hard to call. Trimming took 0 bases from V and 3 from J, leaving 10 bases between them. The CDR3 is 14 residues long. Germline values: CDR1 SGHRS, CDR2 YFSETQ.

The genes are TRBV10-3 and TRBJ1-5; 7 bases match TRBD1. This CDR3 has 20 residues. The V segment lost 0 bases and the J segment 7 bases; nucleotides outside the gene matches: 21. Germline-derived CDR1 and CDR2 are ENHRY and SYGVKD. The CDR3 region has the DNA TGTGCCATCAGTGAGTCCCCGTGGAGGGGTAGGAGGACAGGCGGACAGCCCCAGCATTTT. Protein: CAISESPWRGRRTGGQPQHF.

The V gene is TRBV5-1, the J gene TRBJ2-5; D tentatively fits TRBD1 or TRBD2 (6 bases each). The V and J ends lost 0 bases and 4 bases respectively, with 7 bases between them. Germline loops: CDR1 SGHRS, CDR2 YFSETQ. The CDR3 has 13 residues. The CDR3 DNA is TGCGCCAGCAGCTTGGAGGGGGGAGAGACCCAGTACTTC. This translates into CASSLEGGETQYF. The variable domain in full, with the rest retrieved from reference TRBV5-1 and TRBJ2-5, is KAGVTQTPRYLIKTRGQQVTLSCSPISGHRSVSWYQQTPGQGLQFLFEYFSETQRNKGNFPGRFSGRQFSNSRSEMNVSTLELGDSALYLCASSLEGGETQYFGPGTRLLVL.

The chain uses TRBV10-3 and TRBJ2-3, with a weak D call TRBD2 (6 bases). Looked up from germline, CDR1 is ENHRY and CDR2 is SYGVKD. V shed 6 bases and J shed 3 bases, with 13 bases lying between them. The CDR3 consists of 14 residues. The DNA for the CDR3 is TGTGCCATCAGCTCCCGGGACTTAACAGATACGCAGTATTTT. This codes for CAISSRDLTDTQYF.

V and J are TRBV2 and TRBJ1-6, with D unresolved. The CDR3 is 15 amino acids. Germline assignment: CDR1 SNHLY and CDR2 FYNNEI. Trimming pared 6 bases from V and 0 bases from J, leaving 9 bases between. CDR3 DNA sequence: TGTGCCAGCAGCCCCCGGAGCTCCTATAATTCACCCCTCCACTTT. Translating it yields CASSPRSSYNSPLHF.

The chain combines TRBV18 with TRBJ1-1; TRBD1 aligns across 9 bases. This CDR3 comprises 12 residues. Trimming removed 3 bases from V and 11 bases from J; junction bases left unmatched: 4. Per the germline V gene, CDR1 is KGHSH and CDR2 is LQKENI. CDR3 amino acids: CASSPGQGRAFF. Written as DNA, the CDR3 is TGTGCCAGCTCACCGGGACAGGGTCGGGCTTTCTTT.

This chain joins TRBV11-3 and TRBJ2-1; 7 nucleotides match TRBD2. J gave up 10 bases and V 5 bases, and 11 bases lay outside the gene matches. The CDR3 has 14 amino acids. Germline CDR1 SGHNT, CDR2 YENEEA. The CDR3 spells CASSPSGAASEQFF. For the CDR3, the DNA is TGTGCCAGCAGCCCAAGCGGGGCCGCTAGCGAGCAGTTCTTC.

V and J are TRBV10-3 and TRBJ2-6; D call uncertain. CDR1 ENHRY and CDR2 SYGVKD come from the germline V gene. The V end was cut by 4 bases, the J end by 2 bases, with 12 bases between. The length of the CDR3 is 16 residues. The CDR3 DNA follows: TGTGCCATCAGTGTGGCGGAAGGCCCTGGGGCCAACGTCCTGACTTTC. This sequence encodes CAISVAEGPGANVLTF.

This chain connects TRBV5-1 to TRBJ2-7; 9 positions match TRBD2. This CDR3 has 16 amino acids. CDR1 is SGHRS, CDR2 YFSETQ, per germline. V shed 1 base and J 2 bases; nucleotides not matched to a gene: 7. CDR3 DNA: TGCGCCAGCAGCTTGACACTAGCGGGTCTAACCTACGAGCAGTACTTC. Its translation is CASSLTLAGLTYEQYF.

The V gene is TRBV28, the J gene TRBJ1-2, with 8 bases identical to TRBD1. The CDR3 covers 13 residues. Germline V lookup: CDR1 MDHEN, CDR2 SYDVKM. The junction had 1 base not matched to a gene; V was cut back by 2 bases and J by 5 bases. CDR3 nucleotides: TGTGCCAGCAGTTTAAGGACAGGGTATGGCTACACCTTC. It yields the protein CASSLRTGYGYTF.

V gene TRBV6-6 combines with J gene TRBJ1-2; 7 nucleotides align to TRBD1. Germline V gene lookup returns CDR1 MNHNY and CDR2 SVGAGI (reference sequence). Trimming cost V 5 bases and J 2 bases; bases outside gene matches: 2. This CDR3 spans 13 amino acids. The CDR3 loop is CASSRDRNYGYTF. CDR3 DNA sequence: TGTGCCAGCAGTCGGGACAGAAACTATGGCTACACCTTC.

The gene calls are TRBV6-2 or TRBV6-3 and TRBJ2-3, with TRBD1 identical over 8 bases. The CDR3 totals 16 residues. CDR1 is MNHEY, CDR2 SVGEGT, per germline. After removal of 5 bases from V and 0 bases from J, the junction contained 7 bases not matched to a gene. This CDR3 is CASSTWTGRSTDTQYF. CDR3 sequence (DNA): TGTGCCAGCAGTACGTGGACAGGGCGTAGCACAGATACGCAGTATTTT.

The chain joins TRBV6-5 to TRBJ2-7, with TRBD2 matching over 8 bases. The CDR3 has 15 residues. The germline V gene encodes CDR1 MNHEY and CDR2 SVGAGI. With V trimmed by 1 base and J by 5 bases, 7 bases remained unmatched. The DNA of the CDR3 is TGTGCCAGCAGTTACTTACCGGGAGGGCCTGACGAGCAGTACTTC. Amino acid sequence: CASSYLPGGPDEQYF.

This chain connects TRBV7-2 to TRBJ2-2; 7 nucleotides line up with TRBD1. With 5 bases clipped from V and 3 bases from J, the junction kept 6 bases outside the gene matches. This CDR3 region has 15 residues. CDR1 is SGHTA, CDR2 FQGNSA, per germline. CDR3 coding DNA: TGTGCCAGCAGCCTAGGGACAGTGGACACCGGGGAGCTGTTTTTT. This encodes CASSLGTVDTGELFF. The complete variable domain, with remaining parts taken from reference TRBV7-2 and TRBJ2-2, reads GAGVSQSPSNKVTEKGKDVELRCDPISGHTALYWYRQSLGQGLEFLIYFQGNSAPDKSGLPSDRFSAERTGGSVSTLTIQRTQQEDSAVYLCASSLGTVDTGELFFGEGSRLTVL.

This chain uses TRBV24-1 with TRBJ2-3; 9 bases align to TRBD1. Looked up from germline, CDR1 is KGHDR and CDR2 is SFDVKD. The CDR3 spans 15 residues. V shed 3 bases, J shed 0 bases, and the junction held 0 bases outside the gene matches. CDR3 in DNA: TGTGCCACCAGTGATGGGACAGGGAGCACAGATACGCAGTATTTT. It codes for CATSDGTGSTDTQYF.

The chain carries TRBV28 and TRBJ2-6; D gene ambiguous. From germline, CDR1 is MDHEN and CDR2 SYDVKM. This CDR3 has 18 residues. V was cut by 8 bases and J by 2 bases, with 22 bases left in between. The CDR3 coding sequence is TGTGCCAGCCGCTACCGAGAAAGAAGGCGCCCTGGGGCCAACGTCCTGACTTTC. This translates into CASRYRERRRPGANVLTF.